This T cell receptor (beta chain) was identified during a study of T cells after yellow fever vaccination. Template-switching 5'RACE yielded the TCR cDNA; a universal primer site and UMIs were added in the process. TCRdb re-called the 5' RACE reads through MiXCR, storing one row per CDR3 protein. The sample holds under 400,000 distinct CDR3 sequences, 11% seen once. Notes on the study in general: Only a small proportion of the clonotypes turned up in both the CD4 and the CD8 compartments, likely arising from convergent recombination.

Germline CDR1 is SGHTA and CDR2 is FQGTGA. The CDR3 is made up of 17 amino acids. Unmatched junction bases numbered 12, after V lost 5 bases and J lost 4 bases. On this clonotype itself: Antigen: not known.

The receptor's source is a man between 18 and 35 years old who received the YFV17D yellow fever vaccine. This chain joins TRBV7-3 and TRBJ2-1, with 9 nucleotides matching TRBD2. The sequencing here drew on PBMCs, taken on the day of the first yellow fever vaccination. CDR3 in amino acids: CASSRELASGVYNEQFF. CDR3 sequence (DNA): TGTGCCAGCAGCCGCGAGCTGGCTAGCGGGGTTTACAATGAGCAGTTCTTC.